This T cell receptor (beta chain) was captured in a study of cytomegalovirus exposure and HLA in healthy donors. Study-wide context: T cells numbering around 180 million yielded more than 95 million unique TCR beta sequences in an earlier analysis.

Findings and caveats of the study: It was about 180 TCR beta chains that were listed as cytomegalovirus-associated.

Note on this clone: Antigen: not known.

A multiplex PCR was run with 60 Vbeta primers and 13 Jbeta primers. Repertoires were generated with immunoSEQ multiplex PCR, while TCRdb's copy carries only in-frame clones and drops some. The data contain some 130,000 clones, 80% of them singletons. The V end lost 3 bases, the J end lost 0 bases, and 17 bases lay between the germline ends. The length of the CDR3 is 17 residues. Germline CDR1 and CDR2: MNHEY and SMNVEV (reference sequence). This chain connects TRBV27 to TRBJ2-5; TRBD2 is a possible D gene (6 bases). This TCR was sampled from a man under 40 in good health and CMV-seronegative. Sequencing input: PBMCs. CDR3: CASSLGPIWGDQETQYF. Written as DNA, the CDR3 is TGTGCCAGCAGTTTGGGCCCTATTTGGGGGGACCAAGAGACCCAGTACTTC.